This TCR beta chain was identified in a study of T cell repertoires in cytomegalovirus infection. About the research overall: It was the public TCR beta signatures that indicated both CMV infection and matching HLA type.

Broader study findings: HLA-C-restricted CMV clonotypes gave the most frequent clonotype in two of eight donors.

This clonotype was detected ten times or more. The antigen remains undetermined. TCRdb processed the reads anew with MiXCR; each CDR3 protein has one entry. There are about 80,000 distinct CDR3 sequences in the sample; 3.5% to 4.5% occur only once, and approximately 4.3% lies in the top ten. The CDR3 is made up of 15 amino acids. Germline V gives CDR1 SGHVS, CDR2 FQNEAQ. V shed 5 bases and J shed 0 bases, with 11 bases lying between them. The chain carries TRBV7-8 and TRBJ2-1; possibly TRBD2 for D (5 bases). The sequence was obtained from a human donor in good health (CMV status not recorded). Some clones in this sample may be carry-over from other donors' samples. Material: PBMCs. CDR3 region: CASSRRSGSYNEQFF. CDR3 coding DNA: TGTGCCAGCAGCAGGAGGAGCGGCTCCTACAATGAGCAGTTCTTC.